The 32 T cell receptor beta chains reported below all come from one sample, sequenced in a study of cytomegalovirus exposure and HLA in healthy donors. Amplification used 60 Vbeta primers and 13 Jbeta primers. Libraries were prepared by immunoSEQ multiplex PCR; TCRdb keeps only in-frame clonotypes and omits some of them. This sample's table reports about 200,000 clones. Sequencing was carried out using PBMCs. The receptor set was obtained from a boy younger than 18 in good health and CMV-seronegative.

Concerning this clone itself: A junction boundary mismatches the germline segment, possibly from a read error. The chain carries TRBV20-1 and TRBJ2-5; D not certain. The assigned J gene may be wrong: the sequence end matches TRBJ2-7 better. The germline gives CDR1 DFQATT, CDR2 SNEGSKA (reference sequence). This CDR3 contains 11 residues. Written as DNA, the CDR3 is TGCAGTGCGAGAGTACAGTACGAGCAGTACTTC. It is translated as CSARVQYEQYF.

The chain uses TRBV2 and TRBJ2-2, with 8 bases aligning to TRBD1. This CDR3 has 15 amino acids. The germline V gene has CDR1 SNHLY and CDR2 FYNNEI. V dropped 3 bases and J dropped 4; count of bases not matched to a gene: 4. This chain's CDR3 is CASSEDRATTGELFF. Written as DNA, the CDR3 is TGTGCCAGCAGTGAGGACAGGGCCACCACCGGGGAGCTGTTTTTT.

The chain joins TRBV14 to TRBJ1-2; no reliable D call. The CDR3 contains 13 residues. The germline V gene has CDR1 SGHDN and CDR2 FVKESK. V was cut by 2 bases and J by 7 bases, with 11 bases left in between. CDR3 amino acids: CASSQSRGSGYTF. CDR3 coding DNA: TGTGCCAGCAGCCAATCTCGAGGGAGTGGCTACACCTTC.

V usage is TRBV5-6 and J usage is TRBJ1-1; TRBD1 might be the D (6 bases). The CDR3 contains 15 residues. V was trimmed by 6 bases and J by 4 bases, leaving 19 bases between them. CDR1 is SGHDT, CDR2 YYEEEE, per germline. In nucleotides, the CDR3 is TGTGCCAGCAAACTGATAGCAGGGGCGGCCACTGAAGCTTTCTTT. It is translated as CASKLIAGAATEAFF.

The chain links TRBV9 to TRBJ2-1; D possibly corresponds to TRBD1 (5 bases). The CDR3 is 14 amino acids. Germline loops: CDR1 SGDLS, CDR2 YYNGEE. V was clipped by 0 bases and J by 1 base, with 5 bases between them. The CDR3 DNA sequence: TGTGCCAGCAGCGTAGACAGGTCCTACAATGAGCAGTTCTTC. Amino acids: CASSVDRSYNEQFF. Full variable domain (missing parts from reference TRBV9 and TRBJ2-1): DSGVTQTPKHLITATGQRVTLRCSPRSGDLSVYWYQQSLDQGLQFLIQYYNGEERAKGNILERFSAQQFPDLHSELNLSSLELGDSALYFCASSVDRSYNEQFFGPGTRLTVL.

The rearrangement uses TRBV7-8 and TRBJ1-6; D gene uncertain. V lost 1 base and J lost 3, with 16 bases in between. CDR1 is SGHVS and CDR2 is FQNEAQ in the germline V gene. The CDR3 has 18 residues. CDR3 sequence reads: CASSLVWAGPDYNSPLHF. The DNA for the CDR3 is TGTGCCAGCAGCTTAGTGTGGGCTGGTCCCGACTATAATTCACCCCTCCACTTT.

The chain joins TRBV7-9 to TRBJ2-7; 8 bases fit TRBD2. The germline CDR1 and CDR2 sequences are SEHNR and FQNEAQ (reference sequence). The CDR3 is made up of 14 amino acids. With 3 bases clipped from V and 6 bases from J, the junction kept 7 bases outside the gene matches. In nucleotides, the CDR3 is TGTGCCAGCAGCTTCGTCGGCGGGGGGTTCGAGCAGTACTTC. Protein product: CASSFVGGGFEQYF.

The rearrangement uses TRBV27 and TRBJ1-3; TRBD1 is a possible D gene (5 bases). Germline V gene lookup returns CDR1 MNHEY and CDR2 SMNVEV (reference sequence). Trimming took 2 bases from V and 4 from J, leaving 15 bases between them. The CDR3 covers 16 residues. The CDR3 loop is CASSLRHPGAGNTIYF. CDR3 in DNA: TGTGCCAGCAGTTTACGCCACCCTGGGGCCGGAAACACCATATATTTT.

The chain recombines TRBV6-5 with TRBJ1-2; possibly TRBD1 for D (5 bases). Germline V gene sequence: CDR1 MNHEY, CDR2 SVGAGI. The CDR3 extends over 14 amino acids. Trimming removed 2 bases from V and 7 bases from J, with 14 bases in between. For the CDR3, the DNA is TGTGCCAGCAGTTACGGGTTGGAGACAGCTGGCTACACCTTC. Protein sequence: CASSYGLETAGYTF.

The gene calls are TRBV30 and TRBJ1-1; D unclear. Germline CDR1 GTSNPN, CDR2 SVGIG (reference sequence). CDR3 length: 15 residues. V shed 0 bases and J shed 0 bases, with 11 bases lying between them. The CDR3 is CAWSVEIRLNTEAFF. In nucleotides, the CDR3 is TGTGCCTGGAGTGTAGAGATCAGGTTGAACACTGAAGCTTTCTTT.

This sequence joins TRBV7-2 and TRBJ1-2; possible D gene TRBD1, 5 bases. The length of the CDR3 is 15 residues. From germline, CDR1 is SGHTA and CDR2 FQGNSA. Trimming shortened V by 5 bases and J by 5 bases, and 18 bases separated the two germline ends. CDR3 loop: CASSRGYGDWYGYTF. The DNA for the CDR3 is TGTGCCAGCAGCCGGGGGTATGGGGATTGGTATGGCTACACCTTC. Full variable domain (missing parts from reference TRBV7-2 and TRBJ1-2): GAGVSQSPSNKVTEKGKDVELRCDPISGHTALYWYRQSLGQGLEFLIYFQGNSAPDKSGLPSDRFSAERTGGSVSTLTIQRTQQEDSAVYLCASSRGYGDWYGYTFGSGTRLTVV.

CDR3 coding DNA: TGTGCCAGCAGCCAAGATTGGCGGGGAAACACCGGGGAGCTGTTTTTT. Amino acids: CASSQDWRGNTGELFF. The chain links TRBV4-2 to TRBJ2-2, with D perhaps TRBD2 (6 bases). The CDR3 sequence is 16 residues long. V lost 0 bases and J lost 2, with 10 bases in between. Germline CDR1 LGHNA, CDR2 YNFKEQ.

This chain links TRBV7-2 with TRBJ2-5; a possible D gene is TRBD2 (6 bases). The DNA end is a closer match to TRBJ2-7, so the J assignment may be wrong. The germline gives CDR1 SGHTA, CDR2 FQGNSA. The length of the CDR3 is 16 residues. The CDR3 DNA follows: TGTGCCAGCAGTCGATCTCGCGGGGATGGGACCTTCGAGCAGTACTTC. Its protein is CASSRSRGDGTFEQYF.

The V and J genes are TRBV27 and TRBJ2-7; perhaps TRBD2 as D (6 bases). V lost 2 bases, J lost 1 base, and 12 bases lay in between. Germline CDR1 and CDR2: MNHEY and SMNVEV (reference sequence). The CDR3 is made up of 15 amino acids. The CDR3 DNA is TGTGCCAGCAGTTTACGGGGGTCTGGGTCCTACGAGCAGTACTTC. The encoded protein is CASSLRGSGSYEQYF.

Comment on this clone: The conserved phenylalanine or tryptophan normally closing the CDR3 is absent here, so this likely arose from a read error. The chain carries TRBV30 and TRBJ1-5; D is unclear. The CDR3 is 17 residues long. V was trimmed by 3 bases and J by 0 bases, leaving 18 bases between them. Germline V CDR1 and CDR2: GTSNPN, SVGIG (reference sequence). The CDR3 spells CAWRPKGRGDSNQPQHS. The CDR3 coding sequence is TGTGCCTGGAGACCGAAAGGGCGCGGGGATAGCAATCAGCCCCAGCATTCT.

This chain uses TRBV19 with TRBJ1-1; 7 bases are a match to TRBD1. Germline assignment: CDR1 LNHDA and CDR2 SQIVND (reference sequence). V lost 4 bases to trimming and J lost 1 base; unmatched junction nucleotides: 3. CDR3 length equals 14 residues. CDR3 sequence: CASSTGTENTEAFF. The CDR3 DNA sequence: TGTGCCAGTAGTACCGGGACAGAGAACACTGAAGCTTTCTTT.

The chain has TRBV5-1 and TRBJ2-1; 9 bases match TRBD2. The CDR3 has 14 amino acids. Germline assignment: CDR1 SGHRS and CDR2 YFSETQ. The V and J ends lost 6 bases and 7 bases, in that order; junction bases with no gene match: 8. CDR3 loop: CASTGGGAENEQFF. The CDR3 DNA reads TGCGCCAGCACCGGCGGGGGGGCGGAGAATGAGCAGTTCTTC.

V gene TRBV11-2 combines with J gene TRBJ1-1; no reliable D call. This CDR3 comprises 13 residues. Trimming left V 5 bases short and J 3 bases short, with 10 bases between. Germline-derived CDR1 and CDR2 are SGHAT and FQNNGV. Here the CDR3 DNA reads TGTGCCAGCAGCCTGAACAGTTACACTGAAGCTTTCTTT. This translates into CASSLNSYTEAFF. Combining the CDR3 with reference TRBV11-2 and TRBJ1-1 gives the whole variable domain EAGVAQSPRYKIIEKRQSVAFWCNPISGHATLYWYQQILGQGPKLLIQFQNNGVVDDSQLPKDRFSAERLKGVDSTLKIQPAKLEDSAVYLCASSLNSYTEAFFGQGTRLTVV.

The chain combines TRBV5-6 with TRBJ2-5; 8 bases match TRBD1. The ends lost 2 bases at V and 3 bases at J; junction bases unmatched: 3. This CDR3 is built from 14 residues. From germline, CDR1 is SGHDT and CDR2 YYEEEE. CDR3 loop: CASSLQGVKETQYF. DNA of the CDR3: TGTGCCAGCAGCTTACAGGGGGTCAAAGAGACCCAGTACTTC.

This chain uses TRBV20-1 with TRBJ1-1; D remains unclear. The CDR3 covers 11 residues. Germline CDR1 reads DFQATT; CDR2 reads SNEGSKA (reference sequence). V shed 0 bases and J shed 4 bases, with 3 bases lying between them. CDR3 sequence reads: CSARDGTEAFF. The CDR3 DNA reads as TGCAGTGCTAGAGACGGCACTGAAGCTTTCTTT.

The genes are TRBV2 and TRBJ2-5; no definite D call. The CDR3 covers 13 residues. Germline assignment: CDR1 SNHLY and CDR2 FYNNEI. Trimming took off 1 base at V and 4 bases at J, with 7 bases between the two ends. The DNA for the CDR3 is TGTGCCAGCAGTGAAGATGTCCGAGAGACCCAGTACTTC. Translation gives CASSEDVRETQYF.

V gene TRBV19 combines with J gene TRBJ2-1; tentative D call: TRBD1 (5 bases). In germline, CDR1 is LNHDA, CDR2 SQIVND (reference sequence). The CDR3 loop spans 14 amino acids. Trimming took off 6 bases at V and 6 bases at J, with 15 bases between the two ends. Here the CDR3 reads CASRGLGRGNEQFF. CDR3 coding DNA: TGTGCCAGTAGGGGGTTGGGGCGCGGCAATGAGCAGTTCTTC. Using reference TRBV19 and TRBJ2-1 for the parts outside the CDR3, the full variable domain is DGGITQSPKYLFRKEGQNVTLSCEQNLNHDAMYWYRQDPGQGLRLIYYSQIVNDFQKGDIAEGYSVSREKKESFPLTVTSAQKNPTAFYLCASRGLGRGNEQFFGPGTRLTVL.

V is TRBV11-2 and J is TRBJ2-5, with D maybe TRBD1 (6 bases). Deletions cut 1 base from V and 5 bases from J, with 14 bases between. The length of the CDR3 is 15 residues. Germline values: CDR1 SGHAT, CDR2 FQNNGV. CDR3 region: CASSLGGRFGETQYF. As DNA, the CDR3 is TGTGCCAGCAGCTTAGGGGGGCGATTCGGGGAGACCCAGTACTTC.

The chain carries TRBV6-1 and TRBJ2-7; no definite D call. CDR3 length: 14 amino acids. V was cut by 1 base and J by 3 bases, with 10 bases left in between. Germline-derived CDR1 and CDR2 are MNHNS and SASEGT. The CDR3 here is CASSEGGTLYEQYF. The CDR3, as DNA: TGTGCCAGCAGTGAAGGCGGCACCCTCTACGAGCAGTACTTC.

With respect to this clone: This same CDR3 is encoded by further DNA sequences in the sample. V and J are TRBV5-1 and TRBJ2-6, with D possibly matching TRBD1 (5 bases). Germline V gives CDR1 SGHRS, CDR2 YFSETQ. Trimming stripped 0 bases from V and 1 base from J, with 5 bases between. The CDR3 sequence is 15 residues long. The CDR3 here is CASSLAGSGANVLTF. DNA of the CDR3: TGCGCCAGCAGCTTGGCAGGGTCTGGGGCCAACGTCCTGACTTTC.

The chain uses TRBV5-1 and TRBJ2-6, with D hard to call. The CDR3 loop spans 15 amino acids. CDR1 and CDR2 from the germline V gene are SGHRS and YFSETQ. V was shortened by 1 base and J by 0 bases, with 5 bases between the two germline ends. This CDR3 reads CASSLPLSGANVLTF. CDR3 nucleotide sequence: TGCGCCAGCAGCTTGCCCCTCTCTGGGGCCAACGTCCTGACTTTC.

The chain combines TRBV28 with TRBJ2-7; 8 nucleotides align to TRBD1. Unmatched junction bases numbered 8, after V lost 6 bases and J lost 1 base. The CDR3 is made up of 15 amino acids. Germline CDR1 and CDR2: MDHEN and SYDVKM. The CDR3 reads CASRPLDRESYEQYF. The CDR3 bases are TGTGCCAGCAGACCCCTGGACAGGGAATCCTACGAGCAGTACTTC.

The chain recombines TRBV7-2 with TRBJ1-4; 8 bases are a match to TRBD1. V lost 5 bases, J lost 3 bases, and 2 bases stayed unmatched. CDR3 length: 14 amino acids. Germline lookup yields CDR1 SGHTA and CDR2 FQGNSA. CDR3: CASSPGQANEKLFF. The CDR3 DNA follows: TGTGCCAGCAGCCCGGGACAGGCTAATGAAAAACTGTTTTTT.

CDR3 sequence (DNA): TGTGCCAGCAGCTTAGTAACTAGCGAGTACAATGAGCAGTTCTTC. Protein product: CASSLVTSEYNEQFF. The V and J genes are TRBV7-2 and TRBJ2-1; TRBD2 matches at 7 bases. The germline gives CDR1 SGHTA, CDR2 FQGNSA. The CDR3 runs to 15 residues. Unmatched junction bases numbered 4, after V lost 1 base and J lost 4 bases.

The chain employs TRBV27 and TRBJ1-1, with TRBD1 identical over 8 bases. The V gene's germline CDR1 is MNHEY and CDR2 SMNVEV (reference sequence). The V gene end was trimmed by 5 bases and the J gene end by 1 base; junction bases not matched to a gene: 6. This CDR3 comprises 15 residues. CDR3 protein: CASSVDRGGNTEAFF. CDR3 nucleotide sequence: TGTGCCAGCAGTGTTGACAGGGGCGGGAACACTGAAGCTTTCTTT.

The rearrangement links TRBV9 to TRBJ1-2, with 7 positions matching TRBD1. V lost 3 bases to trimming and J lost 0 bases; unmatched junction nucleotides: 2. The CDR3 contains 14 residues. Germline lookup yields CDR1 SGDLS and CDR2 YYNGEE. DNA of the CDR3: TGTGCCAGCAGCGCAACAGGGGCTAACTATGGCTACACCTTC. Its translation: CASSATGANYGYTF.

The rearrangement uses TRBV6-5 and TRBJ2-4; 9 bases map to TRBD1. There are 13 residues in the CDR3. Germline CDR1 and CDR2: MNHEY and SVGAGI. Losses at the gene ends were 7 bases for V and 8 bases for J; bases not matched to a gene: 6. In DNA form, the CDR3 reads TGTGCCAGCAAGGCGGGACAGGGTGACATTCAGTACTTC. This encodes CASKAGQGDIQYF.